Below, one T cell receptor (beta chain) is given with its context. In this sample, this clonotype turned up a few times. Its target antigen remains unknown. No base quality values were provided; no much bigger clone lies one nucleotide off. The sample belongs to a study of patients and donors after allogeneic stem cell transplantation (dated by TCRdb to 2020 to 2021). The method was RT-PCR. TCRdb shows the sequencer as NextSeq 550. The raw public reads went through TCRdb reprocessing: fastp at Q25, MiXCR clone calling, in-frame beta chains kept. Under each unique CDR3 protein, matching rows form one entry showing the most common genes and DNA. In all, the sample holds 150,000 to 250,000 distinct CDR3 sequences, and 40% to 45% of those were seen once. The ten top clones hold 25% to 35% of the sample. The CDR3 measures 16 amino acids from cysteine to phenylalanine. The entry retains the CDR3 DNA only, 48 bases that are in frame from base 1. V trim: 4 bases; J trim: 0 bases; unmatched bases: 2. Sequences MNHEY (CDR1) and SVGAGI (CDR2) are obtained from the germline V gene.

The V and J genes are TRBV6-5 and TRBJ2-3; TRBD2 matches 12 bases in the middle. Sequencing input: blood, either unsorted or a sorted T cell fraction (not recorded which). The TCR was taken from a human donor who was either an allogeneic HSCT recipient or a stem cell or donor lymphocyte infusion donor (not recorded which). It is not recorded whose cells these are; they may come from a transplant donor. The sequenced DNA: TGTGCCAGCAGTTGGGGACTAGCGGGCAGCACAGATACGCAGTATTTT. This encodes CASSWGLAGSTDTQYF.